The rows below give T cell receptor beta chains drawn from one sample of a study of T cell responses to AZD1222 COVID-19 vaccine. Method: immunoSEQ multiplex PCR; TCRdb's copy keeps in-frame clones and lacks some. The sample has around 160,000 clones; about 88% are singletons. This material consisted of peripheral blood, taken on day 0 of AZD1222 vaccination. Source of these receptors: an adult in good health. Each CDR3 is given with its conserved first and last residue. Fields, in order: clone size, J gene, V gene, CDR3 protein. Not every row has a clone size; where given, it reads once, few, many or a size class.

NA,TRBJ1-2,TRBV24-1,CATSGTSYFYGYTF
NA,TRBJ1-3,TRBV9,CASSVGGLSSGNTIYF
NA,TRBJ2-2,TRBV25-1,CASSDPLNTGELFF
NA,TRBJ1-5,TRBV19,CASSEIGNSNQPQHF
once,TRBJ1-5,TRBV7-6,CASSPSDRGIYRNQPQHF
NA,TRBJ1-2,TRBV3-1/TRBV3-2,CASSQLQVGGYTF
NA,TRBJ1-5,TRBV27,CASSPRGEGSNQPQHF
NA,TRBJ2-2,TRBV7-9,CASSSIGGYTGELFF
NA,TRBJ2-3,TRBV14,CASSRDLSDTQYF
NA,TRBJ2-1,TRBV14,CASSSKHLGRINEQFF
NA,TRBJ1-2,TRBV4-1,CASRPTGENNYGYTF
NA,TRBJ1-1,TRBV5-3,CARSSHRRPEAFF
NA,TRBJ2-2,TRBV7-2,CASSRRTGGTGELFF
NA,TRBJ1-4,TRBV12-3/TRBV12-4,CASGQPSNEKLFF
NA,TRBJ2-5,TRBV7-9,CASSPSGGQETQYF
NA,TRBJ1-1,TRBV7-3,CASSSGPMNTEAFF
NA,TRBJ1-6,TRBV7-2,CASSAASSGNSPLHF
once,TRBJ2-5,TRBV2,CASSSRTSGLETQYF
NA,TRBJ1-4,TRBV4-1,CASSQAGGGDEKLFF
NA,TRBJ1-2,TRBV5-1,CASSLEGTYGYTF
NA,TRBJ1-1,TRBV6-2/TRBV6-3,CASSPGTGGWNTEAFF
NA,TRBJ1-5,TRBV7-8,CASSLVWGKDQPQHF
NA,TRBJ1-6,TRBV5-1,CASSRKPGQGEASPLHF